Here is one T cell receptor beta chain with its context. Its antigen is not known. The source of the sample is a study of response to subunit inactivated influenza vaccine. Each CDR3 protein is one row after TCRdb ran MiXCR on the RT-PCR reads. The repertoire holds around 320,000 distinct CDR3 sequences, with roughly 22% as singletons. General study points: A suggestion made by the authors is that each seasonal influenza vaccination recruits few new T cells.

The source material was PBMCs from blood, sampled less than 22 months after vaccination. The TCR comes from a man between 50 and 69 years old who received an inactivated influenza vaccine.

The chain's CDR3 is CASSPSPGQGLDTQYF. CDR3 bases: TGTGCCAGCAGCCCAAGCCCTGGACAGGGTTTGGATACGCAGTATTTT. The chain has TRBV6-1 and TRBJ2-3; 8 bases fit TRBD1. Germline assignment: CDR1 MNHNS and CDR2 SASEGT. J lost 6 bases, V lost 6 bases, and 14 bases had no gene match. This CDR3 is built from 16 residues.